This record concerns one T cell receptor (beta chain) sequence. What it binds is unknown. The CDR3 has 15 residues. CDR1 is SGHRS and CDR2 is YFSETQ in the germline V gene. V lost 4 bases to trimming and J lost 7 bases, with 18 bases between them. Each replicate PCR on the sorted subsets used roughly 200 ng DNA (around 30,000 T cell genomes). The repertoire was sequenced with immunoSEQ multiplex PCR; TCRdb's copy has only in-frame clones and lacks some. The sample consists of hundreds of thousands of clones, around 90% of them appearing once. This entry belongs to a study of shared clonotypes between healthy human individuals. Overall study: Donors had three CD4 naive, three CD4 memory, two CD8 naive and one CD8 memory plate apiece. Findings and caveats of the study: Estimated clonotype richness was generally higher in naive than memory subsets. It was the non-shared clonotypes that had lower generation probabilities than clonotypes shared by all four donors.

Naive CD8 cells lacked CD45RO, underwent positive selection for CCR7 and left out terminally differentiated effector memory CD45RA+ cells. This receptor was identified in a young man in good health. Sequencing was carried out using naive CD8+ T cells sorted from blood. This chain connects TRBV5-1 to TRBJ2-1; D possibly corresponds to TRBD1 (6 bases). The CDR3 nucleotides are TGCGCCAGCAGCGGACGAGGGGGACCAGGGAATGAGCAGTTCTTC. Amino acids: CASSGRGGPGNEQFF.